This is a list of T cell receptor beta chains from one sample in a study of blood T cell repertoires in COVID-19. Libraries were prepared by immunoSEQ multiplex PCR; TCRdb keeps only in-frame clonotypes and omits some of them. The top ten hold 10% to 15% of the sample, which has tens of thousands of clones, about 80% seen once. Specimen: peripheral blood. All receptors derive from a human donor in a cohort sampled during active COVID-19. The CDR3 runs from the conserved cysteine through the conserved F or W. Each record gives: J gene, V gene, clone size, D gene, CDR3 protein, CDR3 DNA. The D gene is left open where the match is weak. Some rows have no size entry. The others give once, few or many, or a class for an expanded clone.

J: TRBJ1-1
V: TRBV2
size: few
D: NA
CDR3: CASSGQLNTEAFF
DNA: TGTGCCAGCAGTGGGCAACTGAACACTGAAGCTTTCTTT

J: TRBJ1-1
V: TRBV5-1
size: NA
D: TRBD1
CDR3: CASSFFGQGVGTEAFF
DNA: TGCGCCAGCAGCTTTTTTGGCCAGGGGGTTGGCACTGAAGCTTTCTTT

J: TRBJ2-7
V: TRBV20-1
size: NA
D: TRBD2
CDR3: CSASQTSGSKGEQYF
DNA: TGCAGTGCTAGTCAGACTAGCGGGAGCAAGGGCGAGCAGTACTTC

J: TRBJ2-7
V: TRBV5-1
size: NA
D: TRBD2
CDR3: CASSPDGTRMFEQYF
DNA: TGCGCCAGCAGCCCGGACGGGACTAGAATGTTCGAGCAGTACTTC

J: TRBJ1-2
V: TRBV7-2
size: NA
D: TRBD1
CDR3: CASSFWTGDYGYTF
DNA: TGTGCCAGCAGCTTTTGGACAGGGGACTATGGCTACACCTTC

J: TRBJ2-5
V: TRBV5-6
size: NA
D: NA
CDR3: CASSSRETQYF
DNA: TGTGCCAGCAGCTCTAGAGAGACCCAGTACTTC

J: TRBJ2-7
V: TRBV4-1
size: NA
D: TRBD1
CDR3: CASSQGQEAIYEQYF
DNA: TGCGCCAGCAGCCAGGGACAGGAAGCGATCTACGAGCAGTACTTC

J: TRBJ2-3
V: TRBV27
size: once
D: NA
CDR3: CASRRVSGTTDTQYF
DNA: TGTGCCAGCAGGCGCGTGAGCGGGACAACAGATACGCAGTATTTT

J: TRBJ2-7
V: TRBV6-6
size: NA
D: TRBD2
CDR3: CASRLAGFYEQYF
DNA: TGTGCCAGCAGGCTAGCGGGGTTCTACGAGCAGTACTTC

J: TRBJ1-4
V: TRBV28
size: NA
D: TRBD1
CDR3: CASSLLGQGQNEKLFF
DNA: TGTGCCAGCAGTTTATTAGGACAGGGCCAAAATGAAAAACTGTTTTTT